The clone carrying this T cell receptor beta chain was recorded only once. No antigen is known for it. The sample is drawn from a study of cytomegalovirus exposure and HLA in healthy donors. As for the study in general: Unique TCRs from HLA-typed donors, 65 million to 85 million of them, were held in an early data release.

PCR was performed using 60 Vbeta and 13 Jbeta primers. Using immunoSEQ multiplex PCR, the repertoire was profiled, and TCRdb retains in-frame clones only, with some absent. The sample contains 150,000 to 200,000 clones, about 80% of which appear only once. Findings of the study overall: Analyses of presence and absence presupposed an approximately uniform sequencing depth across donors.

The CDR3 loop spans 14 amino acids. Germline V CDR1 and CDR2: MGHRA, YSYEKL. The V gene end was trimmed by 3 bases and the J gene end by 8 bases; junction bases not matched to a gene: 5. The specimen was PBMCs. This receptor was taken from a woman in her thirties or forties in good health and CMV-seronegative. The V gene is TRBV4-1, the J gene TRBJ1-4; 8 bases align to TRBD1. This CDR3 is CASSQTGDDEKLFF. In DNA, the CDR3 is TGCGCCAGCAGCCAGACAGGGGATGACGAAAAACTGTTTTTT.